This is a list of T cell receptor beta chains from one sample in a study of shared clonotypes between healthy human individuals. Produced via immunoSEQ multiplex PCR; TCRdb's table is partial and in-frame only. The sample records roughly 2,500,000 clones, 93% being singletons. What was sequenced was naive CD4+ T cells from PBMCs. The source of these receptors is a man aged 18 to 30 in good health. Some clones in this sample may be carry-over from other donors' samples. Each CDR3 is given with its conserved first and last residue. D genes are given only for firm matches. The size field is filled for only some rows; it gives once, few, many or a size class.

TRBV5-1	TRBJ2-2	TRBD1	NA	CASSFSTGGGELFF	TGCGCCAGCAGCTTCTCCACAGGGGGCGGGGAGCTGTTTTTT
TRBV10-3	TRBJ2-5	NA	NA	CAMTPGRGETQYF	TGTGCCATGACCCCAGGCCGGGGGGAGACCCAGTACTTC
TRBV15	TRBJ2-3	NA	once	CATAGLPGVDTQYF	TGTGCCACCGCAGGGTTGCCGGGGGTAGATACGCAGTATTTT
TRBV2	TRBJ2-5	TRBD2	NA	CASSEASGGETQYF	TGTGCCAGCAGTGAAGCGTCGGGAGGGGAGACCCAGTACTTC
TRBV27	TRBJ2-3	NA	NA	CASSFSTDTQYF	TGTGCCAGCAGTTTCTCCACAGATACGCAGTATTTT
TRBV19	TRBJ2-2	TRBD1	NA	CASSSGTGVGNTGELFF	TGTGCCAGTAGTTCAGGGACAGGGGTCGGAAACACCGGGGAGCTGTTTTTT
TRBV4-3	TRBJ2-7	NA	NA	CASSQTGFRDSYEQYF	TGCGCCAGCAGCCAGACCGGGTTCCGAGATTCCTACGAGCAGTACTTC
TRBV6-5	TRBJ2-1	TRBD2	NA	CASRRAGADYNEQFF	TGTGCCAGCAGACGAGCGGGAGCTGACTACAATGAGCAGTTCTTC
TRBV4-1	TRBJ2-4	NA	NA	CASSPTGGDIQYF	TGCGCCAGCAGCCCGACAGGAGGTGACATTCAGTACTTC
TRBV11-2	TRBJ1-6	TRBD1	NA	CASRPGQGNSPLHF	TGTGCCAGCAGACCGGGACAGGGAAATTCACCCCTCCACTTT
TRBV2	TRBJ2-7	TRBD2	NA	CASMGGRYEQYF	TGTGCCAGCATGGGGGGGAGGTACGAGCAGTACTTC
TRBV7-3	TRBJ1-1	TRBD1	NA	CASSPGTGRSTEAFF	TGTGCCAGCAGCCCGGGGACAGGGAGGAGCACTGAAGCTTTCTTT
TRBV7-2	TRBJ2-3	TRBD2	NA	CASSAASGSGPTQYF	TGTGCCAGCAGCGCCGCTAGCGGGAGCGGCCCCACGCAGTATTTT
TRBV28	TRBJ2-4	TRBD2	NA	CASNEREATKNIQYF	TGTGCCAGCAATGAGCGGGAGGCAACCAAAAACATTCAGTACTTC
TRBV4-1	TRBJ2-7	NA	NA	CASSLRRDYEQYF	TGCGCCAGCAGCCTCCGACGGGACTACGAGCAGTACTTC
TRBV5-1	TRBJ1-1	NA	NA	CASSLEDLTIEAFF	TGCGCCAGCAGCTTGGAAGACCTAACCATTGAAGCTTTCTTT
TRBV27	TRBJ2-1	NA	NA	CASSRRKEREQFF	TGTGCCAGCAGCCGAAGAAAGGAACGTGAGCAGTTCTTC
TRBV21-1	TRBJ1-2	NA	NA	CASSGSQDYTF	TGTGCCAGCAGCGGGAGTCAAGACTACACCTTC
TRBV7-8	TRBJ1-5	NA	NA	CASSPRGADQPQHF	TGTGCCAGCAGCCCTCGGGGGGCTGATCAGCCCCAGCATTTT
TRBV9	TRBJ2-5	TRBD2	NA	CASSATPGLAWETQYF	TGTGCCAGCAGCGCGACCCCGGGACTAGCGTGGGAGACCCAGTACTTC
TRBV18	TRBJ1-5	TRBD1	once	CASSPTGTGGWPQHF	TGTGCCAGCTCACCGACCGGGACAGGGGGCTGGCCCCAGCATTTT
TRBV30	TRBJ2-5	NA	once	CAWSRQQETQYF	TGTGCCTGGAGTCGGCAGCAAGAGACCCAGTACTTC
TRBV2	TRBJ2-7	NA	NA	CASSQSSGSSYEQYF	TGTGCCAGCAGTCAATCCTCGGGTAGCTCCTACGAGCAGTACTTC
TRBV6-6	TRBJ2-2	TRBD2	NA	CASSSWTSTGELFF	TGTGCCAGCAGTTCGTGGACTAGCACCGGGGAGCTGTTTTTT
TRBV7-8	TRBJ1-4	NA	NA	CASSLALATNEKLFF	TGTGCCAGCAGCTTAGCGCTAGCAACTAATGAAAAACTGTTTTTT
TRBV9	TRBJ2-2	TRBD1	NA	CASSSGTAIYTGELFF	TGTGCCAGCAGCTCAGGGACAGCTATCTACACCGGGGAGCTGTTTTTT
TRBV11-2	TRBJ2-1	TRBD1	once	CASSLDGQGVNEQFF	TGTGCCAGCAGCTTAGATGGACAGGGGGTCAATGAGCAGTTCTTC
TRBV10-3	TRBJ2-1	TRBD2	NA	CAISYDLRTSGRRNEQFF	TGTGCCATCAGTTACGACTTACGGACTAGCGGGAGGCGCAATGAGCAGTTCTTC
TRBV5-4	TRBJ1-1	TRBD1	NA	CASSLGQDTEAFF	TGTGCCAGCAGCCTGGGACAGGACACTGAAGCTTTCTTT
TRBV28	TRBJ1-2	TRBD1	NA	CASSSATGGEIGGYTF	TGTGCCAGCAGTTCCGCCACAGGGGGCGAAATTGGTGGCTACACCTTC